This is a list of T cell receptor beta chains from one sample in a study of blood T cell repertoires in COVID-19. The table came from immunoSEQ multiplex PCR; TCRdb's copy has only in-frame clones and leaves some out. Among around 280,000 clones listed, approximately 89% were seen once. What was sequenced was peripheral blood. The origin of the receptors is a woman in her thirties with COVID-19, enrolled during active disease. CDR3s include the opening cysteine and the closing phenylalanine or tryptophan. D genes are given only for firm matches. Not every row has a clone size; where given, it reads once, few, many or a size class.

few	.	TRBJ1-5	TRBV13	CASKLWDSLQPQHF	TGTGCCAGCAAGTTATGGGACTCCCTTCAGCCCCAGCATTTT
.	TRBD1	TRBJ2-1	TRBV6-1	CASSGHRDRDHNEQFF	TGTGCCAGCAGTGGCCACCGGGACAGGGACCACAATGAGCAGTTCTTC
.	.	TRBJ1-2	TRBV27	CASSYGAGAYGYTF	TGTGCCAGCAGTTATGGGGCAGGGGCCTATGGCTACACCTTC
.	.	TRBJ1-2	TRBV5-5	CASSLGDSNYGYTF	TGTGCCAGCAGCTTGGGAGATAGTAACTATGGCTACACCTTC
once	.	TRBJ2-5	TRBV11-2	CASSWRGGAGETQYF	TGTGCCAGCAGCTGGAGGGGGGGGGCGGGCGAGACCCAGTACTTC
.	.	TRBJ1-1	TRBV19	CASSIGRALNTEAFF	TGTGCCAGTAGTATAGGGAGGGCTTTGAACACTGAAGCTTTCTTT
.	.	TRBJ1-3	TRBV7-8	CASSPILQGGGNTIYF	TGTGCCAGCAGCCCAATACTACAGGGCGGCGGAAACACCATATATTTT
once	.	TRBJ1-5	TRBV2	CATRTDDQPQHF	TGTGCCACCCGGACAGACGATCAGCCCCAGCATTTT
.	TRBD1	TRBJ1-2	TRBV6-5	CASRLGQGIYGYTF	TGTGCCAGCAGACTCGGACAGGGGATTTATGGCTACACCTTC
.	TRBD2	TRBJ2-6	TRBV7-8	CASSSPGLAGGPGANVLTF	TGTGCCAGCAGCTCACCGGGACTAGCGGGGGGGCCTGGGGCCAACGTCCTGACTTTC
.	TRBD1	TRBJ2-7	TRBV3-1/TRBV3-2	CASSRDRVREQYF	TGTGCCAGCAGCCGGGACAGGGTGCGCGAGCAGTACTTC
.	.	TRBJ1-1	TRBV9	CASSVVQVTEAFF	TGTGCCAGCAGCGTAGTACAGGTCACTGAAGCTTTCTTT
.	TRBD2	TRBJ2-7	TRBV27	CASSLSRPGLAGYEQYF	TGTGCCAGCAGTTTATCCCGACCGGGACTAGCGGGATACGAGCAGTACTTC
.	TRBD1	TRBJ2-5	TRBV18	CASFGTVQETQYF	TGTGCCAGCTTTGGGACAGTTCAAGAGACCCAGTACTTC
.	TRBD2	TRBJ2-1	TRBV28	CASNFGRYNEQFF	TGTGCCAGCAACTTCGGGAGGTACAATGAGCAGTTCTTC
.	.	TRBJ2-5	TRBV6-1	CASSEDRRLTQYF	TGTGCCAGCAGTGAAGATAGGAGGTTAACCCAGTACTTC
.	.	TRBJ2-7	TRBV28	CASTRVGALPGEQYF	TGTGCCAGCACCCGCGTGGGGGCACTGCCTGGCGAGCAGTACTTC
.	TRBD2	TRBJ2-5	TRBV28	CASSLPGGGGQETQYF	TGTGCCAGCAGTTTACCCGGAGGCGGGGGGCAAGAGACCCAGTACTTC
.	.	TRBJ1-2	TRBV6-5	CASSYSGRLSYGYTF	TGTGCCAGCAGTTACTCGGGCAGATTATCCTATGGCTACACCTTC
.	.	TRBJ2-4	TRBV5-4	CASRDQGGAKNIQYF	TGTGCCAGCAGGGACCAGGGAGGAGCCAAAAACATTCAGTACTTC
.	.	TRBJ2-3	TRBV15	CATRKTRTENTDTQYF	TGTGCCACCAGGAAGACCCGGACAGAGAACACAGATACGCAGTATTTT
.	TRBD2	TRBJ2-7	TRBV15	CATSRDAGDEQYF	TGTGCCACCAGCAGAGACGCGGGGGACGAGCAGTACTTC
.	TRBD1	TRBJ1-6	TRBV28	CANRGQGDSPLHF	TGTGCCAACCGCGGACAGGGAGATTCACCCCTCCACTTT
.	.	TRBJ1-2	TRBV29-1	CSVNAPGGGYTF	TGCAGCGTCAACGCCCCGGGGGGAGGCTACACCTTC
.	TRBD2	TRBJ2-1	TRBV5-8	CASSWIAGNEQFF	TGTGCCAGCAGCTGGATAGCGGGGAATGAGCAGTTCTTC
.	TRBD2	TRBJ2-5	TRBV11-2	CASSLDRWIGEGGETQYF	TGTGCCAGCAGCTTAGATCGGTGGATTGGGGAGGGTGGGGAGACCCAGTACTTC
.	.	TRBJ2-7	TRBV7-9	CASSPMGGPYEQYF	TGTGCCAGCAGCCCAATGGGGGGGCCGTACGAGCAGTACTTC
.	.	TRBJ2-7	TRBV5-4	CASSTSGAWGEQYF	TGTGCCAGCAGCACCTCAGGGGCCTGGGGCGAGCAGTACTTC
.	TRBD1	TRBJ1-1	TRBV7-9	CASSLRDRAGSTEAFF	TGTGCCAGCAGCTTAAGGGACAGGGCGGGGAGCACTGAAGCTTTCTTT
.	.	TRBJ1-2	TRBV9	CASSVDSWGGGYYGYTF	TGTGCCAGCAGCGTAGATTCGTGGGGAGGAGGGTACTATGGCTACACCTTC
.	TRBD2	TRBJ2-3	TRBV10-2	CASLAGYSTDTQYF	TGCGCCAGTTTAGCGGGGTACTCCACAGATACGCAGTATTTT
.	.	TRBJ1-2	TRBV13	CASLRGGATNYGYTF	TGTGCCAGCCTCCGCGGGGGGGCAACTAACTATGGCTACACCTTC
.	.	TRBJ2-7	TRBV3-1/TRBV3-2	CASSQEPQGPEGLSYEQYF	TGTGCCAGCAGCCAAGAGCCCCAAGGACCAGAAGGACTAAGCTACGAGCAGTACTTC
.	.	TRBJ2-1	TRBV27	CASRPLRGRGDNEQFF	TGTGCCAGCAGGCCCCTCAGGGGCCGAGGGGACAATGAGCAGTTCTTC
.	TRBD1	TRBJ2-7	TRBV2	CAILRGQAYEQYF	TGTGCCATCCTACGCGGACAGGCCTACGAGCAGTACTTC
.	.	TRBJ1-3	TRBV6-5	CASRHRAFGNTIYF	TGTGCCAGCAGACACAGGGCCTTTGGAAACACCATATATTTT
few	TRBD2	TRBJ2-2	TRBV12-3/TRBV12-4	CASSSGLSAELFF	TGTGCCAGCAGCTCGGGACTATCTGCGGAGCTGTTTTTT
.	.	TRBJ2-7	TRBV30	CAWSLTNEQYF	TGTGCCTGGAGTCTCACTAACGAGCAGTACTTC
.	.	TRBJ2-7	TRBV15	CATSRDLGDEQYF	TGTGCCACCAGCAGAGATCTAGGGGACGAGCAGTACTTC
.	TRBD1	TRBJ1-2	TRBV5-8	CASSLDRGLGYTF	TGTGCCAGCAGCTTGGACAGGGGGCTCGGCTACACCTTC
.	.	TRBJ1-2	TRBV7-9	CASSPVSGYTF	TGTGCCAGCAGCCCCGTTAGTGGCTACACCTTC
.	.	TRBJ2-7	TRBV3-1/TRBV3-2	CASSPGGVAYEQYF	TGTGCCAGCAGCCCCGGCGGGGTTGCCTACGAGCAGTACTTC
.	TRBD2	TRBJ2-2	TRBV4-2	CASSHSGGADGELFF	TGTGCCAGCAGCCACAGCGGGGGGGCCGACGGGGAGCTGTTTTTT
.	.	TRBJ2-2	TRBV7-8	CASSLVGGQVNTGELFF	TGTGCCAGCAGCTTAGTCGGTGGTCAGGTGAACACCGGGGAGCTGTTTTTT
once	TRBD2	TRBJ2-3	TRBV19	CASSIGGGLFTDTQYF	TGTGCCAGTAGTATTGGGGGGGGACTATTCACAGATACGCAGTATTTT
.	TRBD1	TRBJ2-4	TRBV28	CASSPGQTNIQYF	TGTGCCAGCAGCCCGGGACAGACGAACATTCAGTACTTC
.	.	TRBJ1-1	TRBV7-6	CASSLEHPEEAFF	TGTGCCAGCAGCTTAGAACATCCCGAAGAAGCTTTCTTT
.	TRBD2	TRBJ2-7	TRBV11-3	CASSRTSNDEQYF	TGTGCCAGCAGCCGGACTAGCAACGACGAGCAGTACTTC
.	TRBD1	TRBJ1-6	TRBV10-2	CASSADRVRNSPLHF	TGCGCCAGCAGTGCGGACAGGGTGCGGAATTCACCCCTCCACTTT
.	TRBD1	TRBJ1-2	TRBV19	CASTHRQGGYTF	TGTGCCAGTACGCACCGACAGGGCGGCTACACCTTC
.	TRBD1	TRBJ2-3	TRBV5-1	CASSLYRGRNTDTQYF	TGCGCCAGCAGCTTGTACAGGGGGCGAAACACAGATACGCAGTATTTT
.	TRBD1	TRBJ2-7	TRBV12-5	CASGLVITGTGVYEQYF	TGTGCTAGTGGTTTGGTTATCACCGGGACAGGGGTCTACGAGCAGTACTTC
once	TRBD1	TRBJ2-5	TRBV30	CAWSLTGALQETQYF	TGTGCCTGGAGCTTGACAGGGGCCCTCCAAGAGACCCAGTACTTC
.	TRBD1	TRBJ1-2	TRBV27	CASSRDRGLGGYTF	TGTGCCAGCAGCCGGGACAGGGGGCTTGGTGGCTACACCTTC
.	.	TRBJ2-1	TRBV11-2	CASSPPAGNEQFF	TGTGCCAGCAGCCCCCCCGCGGGCAATGAGCAGTTCTTC